In this sample, the clone carrying this T cell receptor beta chain turned up a few times. This sample was taken from a study of T-cell memory formation after mild COVID-19. TCRdb re-called the 5' RACE reads with MiXCR, one entry per CDR3 protein. The data contain fewer than 550,000 distinct CDR3 sequences, 20% of them singletons. The sequenced sample consisted of PBMCs or a T cell subset sorted from them (not recorded which). The receptor's source is an adult woman who had mild COVID-19 (a few samples of this study predate the infection). Cell type and time point are not known.

CDR3 DNA: TGTGCCAGCAGCCTAGGCCAGCCGGGCACTGAAGCTTTCTTT. Its protein is CASSLGQPGTEAFF. This rearrangement joins TRBV5-5 to TRBJ1-1; D is unclear. V lost 4 bases to trimming and J lost 4 bases, with 14 bases between them. Per the germline V gene, CDR1 is SGHKS and CDR2 is YYEKEE (reference sequence). There are 14 residues in the CDR3.